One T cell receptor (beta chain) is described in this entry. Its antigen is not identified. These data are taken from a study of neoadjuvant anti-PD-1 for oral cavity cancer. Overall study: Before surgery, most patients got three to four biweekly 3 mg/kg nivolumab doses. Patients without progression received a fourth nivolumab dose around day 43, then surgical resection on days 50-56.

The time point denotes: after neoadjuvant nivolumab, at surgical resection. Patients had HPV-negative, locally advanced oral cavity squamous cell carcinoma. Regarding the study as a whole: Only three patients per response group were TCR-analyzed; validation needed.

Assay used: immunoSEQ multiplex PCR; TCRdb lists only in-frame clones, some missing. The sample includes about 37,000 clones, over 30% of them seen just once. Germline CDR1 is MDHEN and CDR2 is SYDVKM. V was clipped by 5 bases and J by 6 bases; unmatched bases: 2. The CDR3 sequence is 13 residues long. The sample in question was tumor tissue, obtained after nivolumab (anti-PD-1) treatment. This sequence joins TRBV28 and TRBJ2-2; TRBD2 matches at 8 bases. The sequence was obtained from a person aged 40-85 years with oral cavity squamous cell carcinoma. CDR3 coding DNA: TGTGCCAGCAGTGGGACTAGGCCCGGGGAGCTGTTTTTT. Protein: CASSGTRPGELFF.